This T cell receptor beta chain is from a study of T-cell reconstitution after alpha-beta-depleted transplantation in children. V lost 4 bases to trimming and J lost 4 bases, with 5 bases between them. The CDR3 consists of 12 residues. Germline lookup yields CDR1 MDHEN and CDR2 SYDVKM. This clonotype came up many times. The TCRbeta library incorporated unique molecular identifiers. TCRdb fed the PCR reads into MiXCR, producing one record per CDR3 protein. The data show approximately 91,000 distinct CDR3 sequences, 8% to 9% seen once. The genes are TRBV28 and TRBJ1-5; D uncertain. The sequences come from PBMCs from the stem cell graft donor, collected from the stem cell graft. The source is a human donor who donated a stem cell graft to a child with congenital amegakaryocytic thrombocytopenia. The CDR3 region has the DNA TGTGCCAGCAGTTCGGAGAATCAGCCCCAGCATTTT. Translated: CASSSENQPQHF. Full variable domain (rest looked up from reference TRBV28 and TRBJ1-5): DVKVTQSSRYLVKRTGEKVFLECVQDMDHENMFWYRQDPGLGLRLIYFSYDVKMKEKGDIPEGYSVSREKKERFSLILESASTNQTSMYLCASSSENQPQHFGDGTRLSIL.